Given below is one T cell receptor (beta chain) in context. The CDR3 has 14 amino acids. V lost 5 bases and J lost 3, with 11 bases in between. Germline CDR1 and CDR2: MNHEY and SMNVEV (reference sequence). Sequenced by immunoSEQ multiplex PCR; TCRdb stores in-frame clones only, minus some. The sample lists about 150,000 clones, around 89% occurring once. The record originates from a study of T cell responses to AZD1222 COVID-19 vaccine. The material sequenced was peripheral blood, taken on day 0 of AZD1222 vaccination. The receptor comes from an adult in good health. The V and J genes are TRBV27 and TRBJ1-5; D unresolved. In nucleotides, the CDR3 is TGTGCCAGCAGTGTGGAAGGCGTCAATCAGCCCCAGCATTTT. Encoded protein: CASSVEGVNQPQHF.